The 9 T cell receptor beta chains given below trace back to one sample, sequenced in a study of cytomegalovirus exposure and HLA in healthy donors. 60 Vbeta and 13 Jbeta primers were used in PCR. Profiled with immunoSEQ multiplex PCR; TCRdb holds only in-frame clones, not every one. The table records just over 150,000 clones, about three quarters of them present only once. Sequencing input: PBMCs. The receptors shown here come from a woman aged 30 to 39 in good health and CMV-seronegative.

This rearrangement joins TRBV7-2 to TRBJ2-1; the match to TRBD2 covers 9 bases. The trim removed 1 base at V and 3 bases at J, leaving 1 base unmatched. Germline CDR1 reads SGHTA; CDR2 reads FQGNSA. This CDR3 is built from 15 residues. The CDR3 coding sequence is TGTGCCAGCAGCTTAGTAGCGGGGGTCTACAATGAGCAGTTCTTC. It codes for CASSLVAGVYNEQFF.

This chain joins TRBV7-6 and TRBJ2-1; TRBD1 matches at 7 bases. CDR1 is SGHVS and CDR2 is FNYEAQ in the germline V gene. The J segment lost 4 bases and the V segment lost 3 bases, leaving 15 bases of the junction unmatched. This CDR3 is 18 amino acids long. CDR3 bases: TGTGCCAGCAGCTTCTCGCCACACACAGGGGCCGGGTACAATGAGCAGTTCTTC. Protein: CASSFSPHTGAGYNEQFF.

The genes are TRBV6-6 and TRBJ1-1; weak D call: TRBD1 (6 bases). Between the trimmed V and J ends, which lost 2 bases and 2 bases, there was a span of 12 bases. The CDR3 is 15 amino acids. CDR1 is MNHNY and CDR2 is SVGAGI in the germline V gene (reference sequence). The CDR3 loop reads CASSYRGGANTEAFF. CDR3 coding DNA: TGTGCCAGCAGTTACCGGGGGGGGGCTAACACTGAAGCTTTCTTT.

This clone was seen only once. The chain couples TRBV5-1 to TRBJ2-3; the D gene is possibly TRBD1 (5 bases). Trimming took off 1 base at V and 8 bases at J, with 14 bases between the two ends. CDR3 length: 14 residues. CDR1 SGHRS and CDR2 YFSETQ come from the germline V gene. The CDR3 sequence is CASSLTAGKITQYF. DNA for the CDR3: TGCGCCAGCAGCTTGACGGCAGGGAAGATTACGCAGTATTTT. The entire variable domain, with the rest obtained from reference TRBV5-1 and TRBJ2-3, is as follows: KAGVTQTPRYLIKTRGQQVTLSCSPISGHRSVSWYQQTPGQGLQFLFEYFSETQRNKGNFPGRFSGRQFSNSRSEMNVSTLELGDSALYLCASSLTAGKITQYFGPGTRLTVL.

The CDR3 spells CASSPRQGNYGYTF. CDR3 sequence (DNA): TGTGCCAGCAGCCCCAGACAGGGTAACTATGGCTACACCTTC. This rearrangement joins TRBV6-5 to TRBJ1-2; TRBD1 matches 7 bases. V lost 6 bases and J lost 1; bases outside the gene matches: 5. Germline lookup yields CDR1 MNHEY and CDR2 SVGAGI. The CDR3 extends over 14 amino acids.

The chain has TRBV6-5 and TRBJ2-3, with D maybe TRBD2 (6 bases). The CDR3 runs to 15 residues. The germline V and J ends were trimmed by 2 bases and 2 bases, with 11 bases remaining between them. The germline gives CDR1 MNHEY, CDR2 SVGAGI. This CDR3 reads CASSYGGYLTDTQYF. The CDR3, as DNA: TGTGCCAGCAGTTACGGGGGGTACCTCACAGATACGCAGTATTTT.

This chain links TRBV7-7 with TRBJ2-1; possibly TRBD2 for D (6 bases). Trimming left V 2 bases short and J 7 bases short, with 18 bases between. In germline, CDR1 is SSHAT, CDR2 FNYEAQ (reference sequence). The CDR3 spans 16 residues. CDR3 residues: CASSLLAGGRENEQFF. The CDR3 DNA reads TGTGCCAGCAGCTTACTAGCCGGGGGTCGGGAGAATGAGCAGTTCTTC. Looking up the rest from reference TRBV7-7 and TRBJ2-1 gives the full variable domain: GAGVSQSPRYKVTKRGQDVTLRCDPISSHATLYWYQQALGQGPEFLTYFNYEAQPDKSGLPSDRFSAERPEGSISTLTIQRTEQRDSAMYRCASSLLAGGRENEQFFGPGTRLTVL.

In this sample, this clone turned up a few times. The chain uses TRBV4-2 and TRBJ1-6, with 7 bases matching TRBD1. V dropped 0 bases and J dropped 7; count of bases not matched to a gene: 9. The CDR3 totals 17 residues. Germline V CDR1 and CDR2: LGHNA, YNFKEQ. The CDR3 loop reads CASSQDQVTGLNSPLHF. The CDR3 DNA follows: TGTGCCAGCAGCCAAGATCAGGTGACAGGGTTAAATTCACCCCTCCACTTT.

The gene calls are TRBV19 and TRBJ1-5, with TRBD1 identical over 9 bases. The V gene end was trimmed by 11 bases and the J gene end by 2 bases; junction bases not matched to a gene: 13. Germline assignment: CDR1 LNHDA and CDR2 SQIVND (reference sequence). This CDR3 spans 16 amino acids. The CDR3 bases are TGTGCCTCTAGGGGGACAGGGAAAATGGGCAATCAGCCCCAGCATTTT. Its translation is CASRGTGKMGNQPQHF.